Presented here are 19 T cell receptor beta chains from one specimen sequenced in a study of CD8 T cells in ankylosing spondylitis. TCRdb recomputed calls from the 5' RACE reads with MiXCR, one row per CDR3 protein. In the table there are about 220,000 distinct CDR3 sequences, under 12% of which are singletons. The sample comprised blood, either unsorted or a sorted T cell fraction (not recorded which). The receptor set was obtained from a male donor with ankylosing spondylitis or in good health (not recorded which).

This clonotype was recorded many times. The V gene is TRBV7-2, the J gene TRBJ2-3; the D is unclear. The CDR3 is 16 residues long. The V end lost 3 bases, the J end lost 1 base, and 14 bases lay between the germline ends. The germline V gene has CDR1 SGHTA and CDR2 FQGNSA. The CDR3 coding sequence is TGTGCCAGCAGCTTCCAGGTGCCTTGGGGCACAGATACGCAGTATTTT. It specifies CASSFQVPWGTDTQYF.

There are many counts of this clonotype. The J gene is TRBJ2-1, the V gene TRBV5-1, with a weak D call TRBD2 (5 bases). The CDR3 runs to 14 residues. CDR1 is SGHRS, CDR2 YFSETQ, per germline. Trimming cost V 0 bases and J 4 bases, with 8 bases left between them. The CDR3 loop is CASSLDRGYNEQFF. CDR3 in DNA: TGCGCCAGCAGCTTGGACCGGGGATACAATGAGCAGTTCTTC.

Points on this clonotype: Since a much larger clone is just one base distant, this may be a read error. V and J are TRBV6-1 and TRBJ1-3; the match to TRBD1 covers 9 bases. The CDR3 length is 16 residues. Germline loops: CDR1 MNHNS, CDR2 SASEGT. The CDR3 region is CASRSGTGSSGSTIYF. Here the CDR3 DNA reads TGTGCCAGCAGATCCGGGACAGGGAGCTCTGGAAGCACCATATATTTT.

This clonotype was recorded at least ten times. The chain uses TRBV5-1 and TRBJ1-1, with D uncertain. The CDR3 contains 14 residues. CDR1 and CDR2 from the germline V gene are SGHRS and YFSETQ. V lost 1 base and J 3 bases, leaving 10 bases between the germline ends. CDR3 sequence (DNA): TGCGCCAGCAGCTTGTCTGACGTTGACACTGAAGCTTTCTTT. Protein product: CASSLSDVDTEAFF.

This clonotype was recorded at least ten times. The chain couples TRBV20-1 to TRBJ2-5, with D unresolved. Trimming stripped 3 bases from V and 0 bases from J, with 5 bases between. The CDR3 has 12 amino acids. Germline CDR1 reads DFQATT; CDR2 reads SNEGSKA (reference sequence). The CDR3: CSASEHQETQYF. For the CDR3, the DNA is TGCAGTGCTAGTGAGCACCAAGAGACCCAGTACTTC.

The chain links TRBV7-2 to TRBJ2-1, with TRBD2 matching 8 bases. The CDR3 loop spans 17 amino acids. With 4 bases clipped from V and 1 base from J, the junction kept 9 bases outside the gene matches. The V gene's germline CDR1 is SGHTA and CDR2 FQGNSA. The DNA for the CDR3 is TGTGCCAGCAGCTCCGGGGGAGCGGGGGCATCCTACAATGAGCAGTTCTTC. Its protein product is CASSSGGAGASYNEQFF.

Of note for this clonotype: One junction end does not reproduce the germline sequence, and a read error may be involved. DNA of the CDR3: TGTGCCATCAGCCCCTCCGGGGAGACCCAGTACTTC. Protein: CAISPSGETQYF. The gene calls are TRBV9 and TRBJ2-5; D is uncertain. Germline V lookup: CDR1 SGDLS, CDR2 YYNGEE. This CDR3 contains 12 residues.

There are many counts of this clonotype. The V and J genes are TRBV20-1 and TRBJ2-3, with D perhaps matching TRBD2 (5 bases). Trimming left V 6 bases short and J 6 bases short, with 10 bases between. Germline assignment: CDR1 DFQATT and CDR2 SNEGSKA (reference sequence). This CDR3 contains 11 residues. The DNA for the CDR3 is TGCAGTGCCCTGGACTTGGATACGCAGTATTTT. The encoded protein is CSALDLDTQYF.

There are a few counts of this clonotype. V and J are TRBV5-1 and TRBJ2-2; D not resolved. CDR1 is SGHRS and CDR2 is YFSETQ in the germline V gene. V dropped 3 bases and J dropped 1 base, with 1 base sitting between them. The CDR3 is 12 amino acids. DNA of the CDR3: TGCGCCAGCAGCTGGAACACCGGGGAGCTGTTTTTT. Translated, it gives CASSWNTGELFF.

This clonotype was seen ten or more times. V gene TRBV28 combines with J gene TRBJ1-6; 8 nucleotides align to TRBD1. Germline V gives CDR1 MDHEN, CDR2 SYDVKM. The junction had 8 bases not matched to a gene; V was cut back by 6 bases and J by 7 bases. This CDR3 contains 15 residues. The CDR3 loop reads CASSRPGQENSPLHF. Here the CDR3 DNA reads TGTGCCAGCAGCAGGCCGGGACAGGAGAATTCACCCCTCCACTTT.

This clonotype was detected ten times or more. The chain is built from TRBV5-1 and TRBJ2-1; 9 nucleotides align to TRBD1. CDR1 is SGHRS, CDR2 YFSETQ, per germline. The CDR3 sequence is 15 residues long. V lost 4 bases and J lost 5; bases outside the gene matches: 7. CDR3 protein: CASSAGQGKHNEQFF. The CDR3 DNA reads TGCGCCAGCAGCGCCGGACAGGGGAAACACAATGAGCAGTTCTTC.

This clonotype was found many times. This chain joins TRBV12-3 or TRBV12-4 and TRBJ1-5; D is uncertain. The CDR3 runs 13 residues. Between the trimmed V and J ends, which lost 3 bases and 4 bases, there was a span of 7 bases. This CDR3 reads CASSFSLNQPQHF. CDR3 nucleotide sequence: TGTGCCAGCAGTTTCTCCCTTAATCAGCCCCAGCATTTT.

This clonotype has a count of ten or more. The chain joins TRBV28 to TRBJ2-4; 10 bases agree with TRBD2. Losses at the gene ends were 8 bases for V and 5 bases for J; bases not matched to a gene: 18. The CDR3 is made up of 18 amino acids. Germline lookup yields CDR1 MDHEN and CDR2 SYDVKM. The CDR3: CASLRGRTSGLFENIQYF. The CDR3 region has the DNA TGTGCCAGCCTACGGGGACGGACTAGCGGTCTCTTCGAAAACATTCAGTACTTC.

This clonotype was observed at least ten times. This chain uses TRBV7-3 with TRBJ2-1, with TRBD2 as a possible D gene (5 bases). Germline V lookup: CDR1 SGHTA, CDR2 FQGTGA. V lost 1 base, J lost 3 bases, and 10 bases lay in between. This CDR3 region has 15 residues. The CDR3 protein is CASSLIGSGYNEQFF. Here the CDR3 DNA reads TGTGCCAGCAGCTTAATAGGGAGCGGCTACAATGAGCAGTTCTTC.

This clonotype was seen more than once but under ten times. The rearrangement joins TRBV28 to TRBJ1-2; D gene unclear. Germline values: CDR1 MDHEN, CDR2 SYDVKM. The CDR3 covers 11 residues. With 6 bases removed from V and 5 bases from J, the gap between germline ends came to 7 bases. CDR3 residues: CASSSVYGYTF. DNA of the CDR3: TGTGCCAGCAGCTCGGTATATGGCTACACCTTC.

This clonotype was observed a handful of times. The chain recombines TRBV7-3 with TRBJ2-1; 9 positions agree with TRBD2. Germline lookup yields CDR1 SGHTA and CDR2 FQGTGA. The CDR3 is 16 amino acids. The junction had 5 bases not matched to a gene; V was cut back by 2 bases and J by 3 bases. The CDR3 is CASSLVAGVDYNEQFF. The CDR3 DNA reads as TGTGCCAGCAGCTTAGTAGCGGGGGTTGACTACAATGAGCAGTTCTTC.

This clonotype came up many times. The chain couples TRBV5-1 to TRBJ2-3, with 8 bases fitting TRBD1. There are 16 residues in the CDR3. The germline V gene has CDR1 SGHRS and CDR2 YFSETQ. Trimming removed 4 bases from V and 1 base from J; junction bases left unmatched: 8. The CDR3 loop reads CASSREPGQGTDTQYF. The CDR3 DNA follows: TGCGCCAGCAGCCGAGAACCGGGACAGGGCACAGATACGCAGTATTTT.

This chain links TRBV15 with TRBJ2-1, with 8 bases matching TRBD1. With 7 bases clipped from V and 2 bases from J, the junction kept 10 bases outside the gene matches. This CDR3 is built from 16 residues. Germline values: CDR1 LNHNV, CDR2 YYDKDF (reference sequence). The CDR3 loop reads CATTGADRVPYNEQFF. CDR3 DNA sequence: TGTGCCACCACCGGAGCGGACAGGGTCCCCTACAATGAGCAGTTCTTC.

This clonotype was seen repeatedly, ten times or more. The CDR3 nucleotides read TGCGCCAGCAGAAGTGGCGAGACAGGGTCCTACGAGCAGTACTTC. Its protein is CASRSGETGSYEQYF. This chain joins TRBV5-1 and TRBJ2-7; TRBD1 matches 7 bases. Germline V gene data show CDR1 as SGHRS and CDR2 as YFSETQ. V trimming: 5 bases; J trimming: 1 base; junction bases outside the gene matches: 9. The CDR3 sequence is 15 residues long.